One and the same sample provided the 23 T cell receptor beta chains below, sequenced in a study of patients and donors after allogeneic stem cell transplantation (dated by TCRdb to 2020 to 2022). Libraries were prepared through RT-PCR. Sequencing used a NextSeq 550. TCRdb reran the public reads through fastp at Q25 and MiXCR, keeping productive beta chains. Each entry is one CDR3 protein sequence, shown with its most common DNA and genes. In this sample the table shows approximately 150,000 distinct CDR3 sequences, 37% of which occur a single time. The top ten hold about 50% of the sample. Specimen: blood, either unsorted or a sorted T cell fraction (not recorded which). All receptors derive from a human donor who was either an allogeneic HSCT recipient or a stem cell or donor lymphocyte infusion donor (not recorded which). It is not recorded whose cells these are; they may come from a transplant donor.

The chain combines TRBV24-1 with TRBJ1-2; D not resolved. The germline V gene has CDR1 KGHDR and CDR2 SFDVKD. This CDR3 contains 16 residues. V was pared by 2 bases and J by 8 bases, with 20 bases between. CDR3 nucleotide sequence: TGTGCCACCAGTGATTCGAATGGTGTATCAGCGTACGGCTACACCTTC. It translates to CATSDSNGVSAYGYTF.

In this sample, this clonotype turned up a few times. The genes are TRBV25-1 and TRBJ2-5; D is possibly TRBD1 (5 bases). From germline, CDR1 is MGHDK and CDR2 SYGVNS. Trimming removed 1 base from V and 4 bases from J, with 7 bases in between. This CDR3 comprises 13 residues. The DNA for the CDR3 is TGTGCCAGCAGTGAATCTGGGGCAGAGACCCAGTACTTC. It is translated as CASSESGAETQYF.

This chain connects TRBV10-3 to TRBJ2-3; no firm D call. Germline-derived CDR1 and CDR2 are ENHRY and SYGVKD. V lost 2 bases, J lost 0 bases, and 12 bases lay in between. This CDR3 is 16 amino acids long. Here the CDR3 DNA reads TGTGCCATCAGTGAGCCGCAGAATCCCAGCACAGATACGCAGTATTTT. This translates into CAISEPQNPSTDTQYF.

V is TRBV28 and J is TRBJ2-5, with D uncertain. The CDR3 totals 16 residues. Looked up from germline, CDR1 is MDHEN and CDR2 is SYDVKM. V lost 6 bases to trimming and J lost 2 bases, with 19 bases between them. This CDR3 reads CASRRNSRVLQETQYF. As DNA, the CDR3 is TGTGCCAGCAGACGGAACTCTAGGGTCCTACAAGAGACCCAGTACTTC.

This clonotype was seen a handful of times. V is TRBV7-2 and J is TRBJ1-1, with D tentatively TRBD1 (5 bases). Germline V gene sequence: CDR1 SGHTA, CDR2 FQGNSA. Trimming stripped 1 base from V and 0 bases from J, with 9 bases between. This CDR3 has 15 residues. CDR3 loop: CASSLVGRVNTEAFF. In DNA, the CDR3 is TGTGCCAGCAGCTTAGTAGGCAGGGTGAACACTGAAGCTTTCTTT.

This chain uses TRBV27 with TRBJ1-6, with 9 positions matching TRBD1. Germline CDR1 reads MNHEY; CDR2 reads SMNVEV (reference sequence). CDR3 length: 15 residues. V was pared by 2 bases and J by 9 bases, with 5 bases of the junction left unmatched. In DNA, the CDR3 is TGTGCCAGCAGTTTAGGGACAGGGCTTCGTTCACCCCTCCACTTT. Residues: CASSLGTGLRSPLHF.

The genes are TRBV4-2 and TRBJ1-6; D remains ambiguous. The germline V gene has CDR1 LGHNA and CDR2 YNFKEQ. V was cut by 6 bases and J by 3 bases, with 9 bases left in between. This CDR3 is 14 amino acids long. CDR3 amino acids: CASSADLYNSPLHF. The CDR3 nucleotides are TGTGCCAGCAGTGCGGACCTCTATAATTCACCCCTCCACTTT.

This clonotype was observed a handful of times. J is TRBJ1-3 and V is TRBV6-5; D remains ambiguous. This CDR3 has 14 residues. Germline values: CDR1 MNHEY, CDR2 SVGAGI. V lost 6 bases and J 3 bases, leaving 12 bases between the germline ends. The CDR3 nucleotides are TGTGCCAGCAGCACGACAACTGTTGGAAACACCATATATTTT. Protein: CASSTTTVGNTIYF.

This clonotype is a singleton in its sample. This chain links TRBV7-3 with TRBJ1-1; unclear D gene. Germline V gene sequence: CDR1 SGHTA, CDR2 FQGTGA. V was cut by 3 bases and J by 6 bases, with 5 bases left in between. The CDR3 consists of 11 residues. CDR3 protein: CASSFIAEAFF. The CDR3 nucleotides read TGTGCCAGCAGCTTTATAGCTGAAGCTTTCTTT. Filled out from reference TRBV7-3 and TRBJ1-1, the complete variable domain reads GAGVSQTPSNKVTEKGKYVELRCDPISGHTALYWYRQSLGQGPEFLIYFQGTGAADDSGLPNDRFFAVRPEGSVSTLKIQRTERGDSAVYLCASSFIAEAFFGQGTRLTVV.

This clonotype was picked up many times. The chain links TRBV2 to TRBJ1-5; possibly TRBD1 for D (6 bases). Germline CDR1 and CDR2: SNHLY and FYNNEI. Trimming took 6 bases from V and 0 from J, leaving 18 bases between them. CDR3 length equals 17 residues. CDR3 residues: CASSAPGQKYSNQPQHF. The CDR3, as DNA: TGTGCCAGCAGCGCCCCGGGACAAAAATATAGCAATCAGCCCCAGCATTTT.

The rearrangement joins TRBV20-1 to TRBJ2-7; TRBD2 might be the D (6 bases). This CDR3 is 13 amino acids long. Germline V gene sequence: CDR1 DFQATT, CDR2 SNEGSKA (reference sequence). The CDR3 DNA reads TGCAGCTCTCAATCCGGGACTTGGTACGAGCAGTACTTC. Amino acid sequence: CSSQSGTWYEQYF.

This rearrangement joins TRBV7-2 to TRBJ2-1; TRBD2 matches at 8 bases. Germline loops: CDR1 SGHTA, CDR2 FQGNSA. The CDR3 is made up of 15 amino acids. With V trimmed by 0 bases and J by 5 bases, 3 bases remained unmatched. The CDR3 protein is CASSLASSGHNEQFF. CDR3 nucleotides: TGTGCCAGCAGCTTAGCGTCTAGCGGGCACAATGAGCAGTTCTTC.

This chain uses TRBV29-1 with TRBJ2-5; D tentatively reads TRBD1 or TRBD2 (5 bases each). Trimming shortened V by 6 bases and J by 2 bases, and 10 bases separated the two germline ends. In germline, CDR1 is SQVTM, CDR2 ANQGSEA. CDR3 length: 12 amino acids. Here the CDR3 reads CSVGDGQETQYF. CDR3 bases: TGCAGCGTCGGGGACGGTCAAGAGACCCAGTACTTC.

The V and J genes are TRBV27 and TRBJ1-5, with D possibly TRBD1 on 5 matching bases. The CDR3 is made up of 15 amino acids. V lost 0 bases, J lost 10 bases, and 16 bases lay in between. CDR1 is MNHEY and CDR2 is SMNVEV in the germline V gene (reference sequence). CDR3 in amino acids: CASSLSDGTVEPQHF. The CDR3 DNA follows: TGTGCCAGCAGTTTATCGGACGGGACGGTTGAACCCCAGCATTTT.

This clonotype has more than one count but fewer than ten. The chain combines TRBV4-3 with TRBJ2-3; 12 bases agree with TRBD2. The CDR3 consists of 15 residues. Trimming cost V 2 bases and J 8 bases; bases outside gene matches: 5. The germline CDR1 and CDR2 sequences are LGHNA and YSLEER. The DNA for the CDR3 is TGCGCCAGCAGCCAACTAGCGGGGGGGCCTGGTACGCAGTATTTT. Translated, it gives CASSQLAGGPGTQYF.

V gene TRBV4-3 combines with J gene TRBJ1-6, with D hard to call. The length of the CDR3 is 16 residues. V was pared by 0 bases and J by 0 bases, with 6 bases between. Germline V gene sequence: CDR1 LGHNA, CDR2 YSLEER. The DNA for the CDR3 is TGCGCCAGCAGCCAAGATCGGGTCTCCTATAATTCACCCCTCCACTTT. Its translation is CASSQDRVSYNSPLHF.

CDR3 in amino acids: CARGTDATNEKLFF. CDR3 bases: TGTGCCAGGGGGACCGACGCAACTAATGAAAAACTGTTTTTT. The chain is built from TRBV2 and TRBJ1-4; D possibly corresponds to TRBD1 (5 bases). The germline CDR1 and CDR2 sequences are SNHLY and FYNNEI. The CDR3 loop spans 14 amino acids. V was cut by 9 bases and J by 0 bases, with 11 bases left in between.

The genes are TRBV5-6 and TRBJ2-1; TRBD2 matches 9 bases. The CDR3 runs to 19 residues. The V gene end was trimmed by 4 bases and the J gene end by 6 bases; junction bases not matched to a gene: 20. Germline loops: CDR1 SGHDT, CDR2 YYEEEE. This CDR3 is CASSPALLAGGLPVNEQFF. For the CDR3, the DNA is TGTGCCAGCAGCCCCGCCCTACTAGCGGGCGGCCTTCCTGTCAATGAGCAGTTCTTC. Supplemented by reference TRBV5-6 and TRBJ2-1, the full variable domain reads DAGVTQSPTHLIKTRGQQVTLRCSPKSGHDTVSWYQQALGQGPQFIFQYYEEEERQRGNFPDRFSGHQFPNYSSELNVNALLLGDSALYLCASSPALLAGGLPVNEQFFGPGTRLTVL.

CDR3: CASRRSAGLGGTDTQYF. Written as DNA, the CDR3 is TGTGCCAGCAGGAGATCCGCGGGACTCGGGGGCACAGATACGCAGTATTTT. V gene TRBV6-1 combines with J gene TRBJ2-3; a weak D match, TRBD2 (6 bases). The CDR3 totals 17 residues. In germline, CDR1 is MNHNS, CDR2 SASEGT. The ends were cut back, 6 bases at V and 1 base at J, with 20 bases in the middle.

The CDR3 spells CASRDDRDRGLGYTF. The DNA of the CDR3 is TGTGCCAGCAGGGATGACCGGGACAGGGGGCTTGGCTACACCTTC. The chain recombines TRBV12-3 or TRBV12-4 with TRBJ1-2; TRBD1 agrees at 12 bases. Losses at the gene ends were 6 bases for V and 7 bases for J; bases not matched to a gene: 9. The CDR3 length is 15 residues.

V usage is TRBV4-3 and J usage is TRBJ1-2, with D unresolved. Trimming shortened V by 1 base and J by 7 bases, and 16 bases separated the two germline ends. CDR1 and CDR2 from the germline V gene are LGHNA and YSLEER. The CDR3 is 15 amino acids. The CDR3 is CASSQGASGTGGYTF. The CDR3 nucleotides read TGCGCCAGCAGCCAAGGGGCATCAGGAACGGGTGGCTACACCTTC.

This chain connects TRBV7-9 to TRBJ1-1; tentatively, D is TRBD1 (5 bases). The ends were cut back, 6 bases at V and 8 bases at J, with 19 bases in the middle. From germline, CDR1 is SEHNR and CDR2 FQNEAQ (reference sequence). CDR3 size: 14 residues. The CDR3 coding sequence is TGTGCCAGCAGTTGGGGGACCGCCTTTGAGGAAGCTTTCTTT. Its protein product is CASSWGTAFEEAFF.

The V gene is TRBV20-1, the J gene TRBJ2-1, with D possibly matching TRBD1 (6 bases). Trimming shortened V by 6 bases and J by 8 bases, and 14 bases separated the two germline ends. This CDR3 contains 12 residues. Germline CDR1 reads DFQATT; CDR2 reads SNEGSKA (reference sequence). The CDR3 protein is CSAADRWDEQFF. The CDR3, as DNA: TGCAGTGCCGCGGACAGATGGGATGAGCAGTTCTTC.